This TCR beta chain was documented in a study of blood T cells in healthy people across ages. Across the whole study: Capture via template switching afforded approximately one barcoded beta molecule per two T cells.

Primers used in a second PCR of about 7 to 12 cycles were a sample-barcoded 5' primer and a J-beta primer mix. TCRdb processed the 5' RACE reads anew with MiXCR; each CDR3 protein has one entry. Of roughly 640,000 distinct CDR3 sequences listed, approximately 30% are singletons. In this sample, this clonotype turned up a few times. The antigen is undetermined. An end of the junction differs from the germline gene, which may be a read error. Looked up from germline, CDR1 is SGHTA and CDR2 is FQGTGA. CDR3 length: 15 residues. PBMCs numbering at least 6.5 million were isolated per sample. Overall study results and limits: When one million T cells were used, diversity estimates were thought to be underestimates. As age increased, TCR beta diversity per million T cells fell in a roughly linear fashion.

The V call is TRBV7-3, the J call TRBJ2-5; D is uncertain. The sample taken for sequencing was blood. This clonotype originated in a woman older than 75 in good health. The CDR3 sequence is CTSSLTLGPQETQYF. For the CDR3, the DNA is TGTACCAGCAGCTTAACCCTCGGCCCCCAAGAGACCCAGTACTTC.